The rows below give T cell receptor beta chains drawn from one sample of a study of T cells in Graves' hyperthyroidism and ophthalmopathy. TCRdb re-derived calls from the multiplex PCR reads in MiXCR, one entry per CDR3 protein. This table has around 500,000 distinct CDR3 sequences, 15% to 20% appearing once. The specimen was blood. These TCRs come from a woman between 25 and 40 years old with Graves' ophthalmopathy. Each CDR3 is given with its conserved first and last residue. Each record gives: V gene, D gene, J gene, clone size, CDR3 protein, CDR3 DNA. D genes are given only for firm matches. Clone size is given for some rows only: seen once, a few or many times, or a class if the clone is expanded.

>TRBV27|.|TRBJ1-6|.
CASSWGASPLHF
TGTGCCAGCAGTTGGGGGGCTTCACCCCTCCACTTT
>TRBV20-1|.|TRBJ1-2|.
CSADRFNYGYTF
TGCAGTGCTGACAGATTTAACTATGGCTACACCTTC
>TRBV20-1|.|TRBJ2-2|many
CSAGDTGELFF
TGCAGTGCTGGCGATACCGGGGAGCTGTTTTTT
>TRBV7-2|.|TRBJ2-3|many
CASSYTSDGGTDTQYF
TGTGCCAGCAGCTATACTTCAGATGGTGGCACAGATACGCAGTATTTT
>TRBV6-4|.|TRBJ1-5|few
CASSASDTLDQPQHF
TGTGCCAGCAGTGCGTCTGACACTTTAGATCAGCCCCAGCATTTT
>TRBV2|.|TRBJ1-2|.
CASRGDGANYGYTF
TGTGCCAGCAGGGGGGACGGAGCTAACTATGGCTACACCTTC
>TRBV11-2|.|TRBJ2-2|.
CASSLGTTYTGELFF
TGTGCCAGCAGCCTAGGCACTACCTACACCGGGGAGCTGTTTTTT
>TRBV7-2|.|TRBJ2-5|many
CASSRFRGEETQYF
TGTGCCAGCAGCCGATTTCGAGGGGAAGAGACCCAGTACTTC
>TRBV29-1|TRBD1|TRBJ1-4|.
CSVTPLTGLPTNEKLFF
TGCAGCGTTACCCCATTGACAGGGCTCCCAACTAATGAAAAACTGTTTTTT
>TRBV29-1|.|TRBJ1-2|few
CSVPTDYGYTF
TGCAGCGTTCCGACGGATTATGGCTACACCTTC
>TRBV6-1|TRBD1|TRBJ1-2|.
CASSRQGARGYTF
TGTGCCAGCTCGAGACAGGGGGCCCGTGGCTACACCTTC
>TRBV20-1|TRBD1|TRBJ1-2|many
CSATPGTGVLGYTF
TGCAGTGCTACTCCCGGGACAGGGGTTTTAGGCTACACCTTC
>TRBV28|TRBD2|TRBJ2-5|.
CASSLLGTSGNQETQYF
TGTGCCAGCAGTTTATTGGGGACTAGCGGCAACCAAGAGACCCAGTACTTC
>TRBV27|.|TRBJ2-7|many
CASSLRLVSFGYEQYF
TGTGCCAGCAGTTTACGACTAGTTTCGTTTGGCTACGAGCAGTACTTC
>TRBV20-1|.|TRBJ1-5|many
CSARGMGYSNQPQHF
TGCAGTGCTAGAGGTATGGGGTATAGCAATCAGCCCCAGCATTTT
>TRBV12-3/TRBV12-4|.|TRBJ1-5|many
CASGGANQPQHF
TGTGCCAGCGGTGGGGCCAATCAGCCCCAGCATTTT